The 13 T cell receptor beta chains listed next were all sequenced from one sample in a study of beta chain features in type 1 diabetes. For these TCRs, the target antigens are not known. The whole isolated RNA underwent reverse transcription, so sequencing captured expressed TCRB transcripts. Assay: immunoSEQ multiplex PCR; the TCRdb copy retains only in-frame clones and omits some. The sample has approximately 240,000 clones; 16% are singletons. Study-level findings and limits: Significant though moderate, a shortening of TCRB CDR3s appeared in all four CD4+ subsets of Type 1 diabetes patients.

Specimen: naive CD4+ T cells from blood. These receptors all come from a young man with type 1 diabetes.

V usage is TRBV13 and J usage is TRBJ2-3; no firm D call. V dropped 6 bases and J dropped 2 bases, with 12 bases sitting between them. Germline V lookup: CDR1 PRHDT, CDR2 FYEKMQ (reference sequence). The length of the CDR3 is 14 residues. CDR3 bases: TGTGCCAGCAGTTATCAATCGCTCACAGATACGCAGTATTTT. Protein product: CASSYQSLTDTQYF.

The chain is built from TRBV9 and TRBJ1-1, with D tentatively TRBD1 (5 bases). This CDR3 spans 15 amino acids. Germline V gives CDR1 SGDLS, CDR2 YYNGEE. V was trimmed by 4 bases and J by 4 bases, leaving 17 bases between them. CDR3 nucleotides: TGTGCCAGCAGCTCGAGTGCCCGACAGCCCACTGAAGCTTTCTTT. This translates into CASSSSARQPTEAFF.

This clone has just a few counts. This chain joins TRBV7-9 and TRBJ2-3; 8 nucleotides agree with TRBD2. The germline CDR1 and CDR2 sequences are SEHNR and FQNEAQ (reference sequence). V dropped 5 bases and J dropped 3; count of bases not matched to a gene: 4. This CDR3 comprises 14 residues. CDR3 loop: CASSGVAGTDTQYF. As DNA, the CDR3 is TGTGCCAGCAGCGGAGTAGCGGGGACAGATACGCAGTATTTT.

There are a few counts of this clone. The V call is TRBV2, the J call TRBJ2-3; D gene ambiguous. Trimming removed 8 bases from V and 2 bases from J, with 8 bases in between. The germline CDR1 and CDR2 sequences are SNHLY and FYNNEI. This CDR3 has 12 amino acids. Written as DNA, the CDR3 is TGTGCCAGCGGAAGATTCACAGATACGCAGTATTTT. Translation gives CASGRFTDTQYF.

The chain joins TRBV7-2 to TRBJ2-3; TRBD2 agrees at 10 bases. The germline V gene encodes CDR1 SGHTA and CDR2 FQGNSA. Losses at the gene ends were 4 bases for V and 2 bases for J; bases not matched to a gene: 6. CDR3 length: 16 residues. CDR3 in DNA: TGTGCCAGCAGCTCACAACTAGCGGGGAACACAGATACGCAGTATTTT. Residues: CASSSQLAGNTDTQYF.

The CDR3 DNA reads as TGTGCCAGCAGCCGGGACAGCGCGGGCCATGAGCAGTTCTTC. Its protein product is CASSRDSAGHEQFF. J is TRBJ2-1 and V is TRBV5-6; 7 bases align to TRBD1. After removal of 4 bases from V and 8 bases from J, the junction contained 9 bases not matched to a gene. Germline-derived CDR1 and CDR2 are SGHDT and YYEEEE. The CDR3 consists of 14 residues.

The chain combines TRBV4-1 with TRBJ2-7, with D possibly TRBD1 on 6 matching bases. V lost 0 bases to trimming and J lost 0 bases, with 15 bases between them. Per the germline V gene, CDR1 is MGHRA and CDR2 is YSYEKL. This CDR3 is built from 17 residues. CDR3 bases: TGCGCCAGCAGCCAAGATCTTAAGGGGACATACTCCTACGAGCAGTACTTC. Encoded protein: CASSQDLKGTYSYEQYF.

In this sample, this clone turned up a few times. This sequence joins TRBV7-9 and TRBJ2-1; D might be TRBD2 (6 bases). V lost 5 bases and J 10 bases, leaving 21 bases between the germline ends. The CDR3 extends over 15 amino acids. The germline V gene has CDR1 SEHNR and CDR2 FQNEAQ (reference sequence). The CDR3 DNA reads as TGTGCCAGCAGCCCGGGACTGACCTATCCGAACGAGCAGTTCTTC. It is translated as CASSPGLTYPNEQFF.

This clone turned up a few times. J is TRBJ2-3 and V is TRBV29-1; no definite D call. The germline gives CDR1 SQVTM, CDR2 ANQGSEA. The CDR3 covers 13 residues. V dropped 4 bases and J dropped 5 bases, with 13 bases sitting between them. CDR3 amino acids: CSVGTAYRDTQYF. CDR3 nucleotide sequence: TGCAGCGTTGGTACGGCCTATCGAGATACGCAGTATTTT.

This clone was found many times. The chain is built from TRBV29-1 and TRBJ2-7; D may be TRBD2 (6 bases). The CDR3 extends over 11 amino acids. The ends were cut back, 1 base at V and 5 bases at J, with 6 bases in the middle. Germline-derived CDR1 and CDR2 are SQVTM and ANQGSEA. CDR3 sequence (DNA): TGCAGCGTTGAAGGCGGGAACGAGCAGTACTTC. As protein: CSVEGGNEQYF.

This chain links TRBV29-1 with TRBJ2-7; D may be TRBD1 (5 bases). Between the trimmed V and J ends, which lost 7 bases and 1 base, there was a span of 8 bases. This CDR3 is built from 11 residues. Germline V gene sequence: CDR1 SQVTM, CDR2 ANQGSEA. The CDR3 sequence is CSATESYEQYF. Here the CDR3 DNA reads TGCAGCGCGACAGAGTCCTACGAGCAGTACTTC.

The genes are TRBV7-9 and TRBJ2-7; TRBD1 agrees at 7 bases. V trimming: 5 bases; J trimming: 3 bases; junction bases outside the gene matches: 10. Germline CDR1 is SEHNR and CDR2 is FQNEAQ (reference sequence). The length of the CDR3 is 15 residues. The DNA for the CDR3 is TGTGCCAGCAGCGGCAGGAAGGGACAGAACTACGAGCAGTACTTC. Amino acids: CASSGRKGQNYEQYF.

This clone has a handful of counts. The chain recombines TRBV28 with TRBJ2-3; D is uncertain. V was clipped by 4 bases and J by 2 bases, with 7 bases between them. Germline V lookup: CDR1 MDHEN, CDR2 SYDVKM. The CDR3 loop spans 13 amino acids. The CDR3 DNA reads TGTGCCAGCAGTTGGGGATACACAGATACGCAGTATTTT. The encoded protein is CASSWGYTDTQYF.